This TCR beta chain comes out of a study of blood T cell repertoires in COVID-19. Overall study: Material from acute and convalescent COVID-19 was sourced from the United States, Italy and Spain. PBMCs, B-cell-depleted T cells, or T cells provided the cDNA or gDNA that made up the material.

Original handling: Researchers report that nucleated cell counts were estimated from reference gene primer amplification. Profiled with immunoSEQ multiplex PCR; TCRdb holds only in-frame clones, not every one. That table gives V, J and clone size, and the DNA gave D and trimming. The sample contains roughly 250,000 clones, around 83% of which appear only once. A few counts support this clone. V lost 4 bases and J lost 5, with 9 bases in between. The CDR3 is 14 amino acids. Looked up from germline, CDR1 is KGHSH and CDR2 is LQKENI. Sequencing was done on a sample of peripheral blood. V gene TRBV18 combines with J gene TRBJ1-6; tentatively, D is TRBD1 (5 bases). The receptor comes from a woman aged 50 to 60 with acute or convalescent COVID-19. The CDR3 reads CASSRQLDNSPLHF. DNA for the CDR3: TGTGCCAGCTCACGACAGTTAGATAATTCACCCCTCCACTTT. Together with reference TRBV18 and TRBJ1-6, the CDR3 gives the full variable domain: NAGVMQNPRHLVRRRGQEARLRCSPMKGHSHVYWYRQLPEEGLKFMVYLQKENIIDESGMPKERFSAEFPKEGPSILRIQQVVRGDSAAYFCASSRQLDNSPLHFGNGTRLTVT.